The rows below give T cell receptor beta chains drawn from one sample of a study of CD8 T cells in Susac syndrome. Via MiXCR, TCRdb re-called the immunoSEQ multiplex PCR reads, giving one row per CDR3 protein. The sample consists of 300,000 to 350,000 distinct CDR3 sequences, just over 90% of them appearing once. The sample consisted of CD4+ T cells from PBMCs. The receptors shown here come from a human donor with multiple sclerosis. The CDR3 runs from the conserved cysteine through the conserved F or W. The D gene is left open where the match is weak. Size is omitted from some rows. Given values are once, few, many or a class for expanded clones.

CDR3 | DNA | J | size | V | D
CASSPPSTVTDTQYF | TGTGCCAGCTCACCACCGTCGACAGTCACAGATACGCAGTATTTT | TRBJ2-3 | . | TRBV18 | .
CASSFLAGGLKTGELFF | TGTGCCAGCAGCTTTCTAGCGGGGGGCCTGAAGACCGGGGAGCTGTTTTTT | TRBJ2-2 | . | TRBV11-2 | TRBD2
CASSQPGGWRTDTQYF | TGTGCCAGCAGCCAGCCAGGGGGGTGGAGGACAGATACGCAGTATTTT | TRBJ2-3 | . | TRBV7-9 | .
CASSLLQGARAFF | TGTGCCAGCAGCTTGCTACAGGGGGCTAGGGCTTTCTTT | TRBJ1-1 | . | TRBV5-6 | TRBD1
CASSSEGTGYEQYF | TGCGCCAGCAGCTCAGAAGGGACGGGATACGAGCAGTACTTC | TRBJ2-7 | . | TRBV5-1 | .
CASETGVSYEQYF | TGTGCCAGCGAGACTGGGGTGTCCTACGAGCAGTACTTC | TRBJ2-7 | . | TRBV2 | .
CASKGGAENTEAFF | TGTGCCAGCAAGGGGGGGGCCGAGAACACTGAAGCTTTCTTT | TRBJ1-1 | . | TRBV12-3/TRBV12-4 | .
CASRSRGEAFF | TGTGCCAGCAGAAGCAGGGGTGAAGCTTTCTTT | TRBJ1-1 | . | TRBV6-6 | .
CSARDSQTGNTEAFF | TGCAGTGCTAGAGATAGTCAGACGGGAAACACTGAAGCTTTCTTT | TRBJ1-1 | once | TRBV20-1 | .
CASSRSRVGLPYNEQFF | TGTGCCAGCAGTCGATCTAGGGTGGGACTTCCCTACAATGAGCAGTTCTTC | TRBJ2-1 | . | TRBV12-3/TRBV12-4 | .
CASSVVQQGLGELFF | TGTGCCAGCAGCGTAGTGCAGCAGGGACTCGGGGAGCTGTTTTTT | TRBJ2-2 | . | TRBV9 | .
CASSYHATGAGTEAFF | TGTGCCAGCAGTTACCACGCGACAGGGGCGGGTACTGAAGCTTTCTTT | TRBJ1-1 | once | TRBV6-5 | TRBD1
CASSQAGGHNEQFF | TGTGCCAGCAGCCAAGCGGGCGGTCACAATGAGCAGTTCTTC | TRBJ2-1 | . | TRBV4-2 | .
CSARTSGRQETQYF | TGCAGTGCTAGGACTAGCGGGCGCCAAGAGACCCAGTACTTC | TRBJ2-5 | . | TRBV20-1 | TRBD2
CASSSAARDANYGYTF | TGTGCCAGCAGCTCAGCGGCGCGGGATGCTAACTATGGCTACACCTTC | TRBJ1-2 | . | TRBV11-3 | .
CASSYEEGRGELFF | TGTGCCAGCAGTTACGAGGAGGGACGGGGGGAGCTGTTTTTT | TRBJ2-2 | . | TRBV6-5 | .
CSARDRAGSGYTF | TGCAGTGCTAGAGATAGGGCAGGGAGCGGCTACACCTTC | TRBJ1-2 | . | TRBV20-1 | .
CASSAAGAINSPLHF | TGTGCCAGCAGCGCCGCGGGGGCTATTAATTCACCCCTCCACTTT | TRBJ1-6 | . | TRBV7-3 | .
CATRSGTSGSSYNEQFF | TGTGCCACGCGGTCCGGGACTAGCGGAAGCTCCTACAATGAGCAGTTCTTC | TRBJ2-1 | . | TRBV30 | TRBD2
CASSGRIFSYNEQFF | TGTGCCAGCAGTGGGAGGATTTTCTCCTACAATGAGCAGTTCTTC | TRBJ2-1 | . | TRBV2 | .
CASSLGRGSSGANVLTF | TGTGCCAGCAGCTTAGGCAGGGGGAGCTCTGGGGCCAACGTCCTGACTTTC | TRBJ2-6 | . | TRBV7-9 | TRBD1
CASSKSEGQGADTGELFF | TGTGCCAGCAGCAAATCCGAAGGACAGGGGGCGGACACCGGGGAGCTTTTTTTT | TRBJ2-2 | . | TRBV21-1 | .
CASRPWLAGGRGEQFF | TGTGCCAGCAGACCCTGGCTAGCGGGGGGCCGGGGTGAGCAGTTCTTC | TRBJ2-1 | . | TRBV25-1 | TRBD2
CASSQDSWTSGELTGELFF | TGTGCCAGCAGCCAAGATTCTTGGACTAGCGGAGAGCTCACCGGGGAGCTGTTTTTT | TRBJ2-2 | . | TRBV3-1 | TRBD2
CATSDLSGGLNEQFF | TGTGCCACCAGTGATTTGAGCGGGGGACTTAATGAGCAGTTCTTC | TRBJ2-1 | . | TRBV24-1 | TRBD2
CATSDSRDRKAFF | TGTGCCACCAGTGATTCCCGGGACAGAAAAGCTTTCTTT | TRBJ1-1 | once | TRBV24-1 | TRBD1
CASSLGAGNTGELFF | TGTGCCAGCAGCTTAGGTGCAGGGAACACCGGGGAGCTGTTTTTT | TRBJ2-2 | few | TRBV7-2 | .